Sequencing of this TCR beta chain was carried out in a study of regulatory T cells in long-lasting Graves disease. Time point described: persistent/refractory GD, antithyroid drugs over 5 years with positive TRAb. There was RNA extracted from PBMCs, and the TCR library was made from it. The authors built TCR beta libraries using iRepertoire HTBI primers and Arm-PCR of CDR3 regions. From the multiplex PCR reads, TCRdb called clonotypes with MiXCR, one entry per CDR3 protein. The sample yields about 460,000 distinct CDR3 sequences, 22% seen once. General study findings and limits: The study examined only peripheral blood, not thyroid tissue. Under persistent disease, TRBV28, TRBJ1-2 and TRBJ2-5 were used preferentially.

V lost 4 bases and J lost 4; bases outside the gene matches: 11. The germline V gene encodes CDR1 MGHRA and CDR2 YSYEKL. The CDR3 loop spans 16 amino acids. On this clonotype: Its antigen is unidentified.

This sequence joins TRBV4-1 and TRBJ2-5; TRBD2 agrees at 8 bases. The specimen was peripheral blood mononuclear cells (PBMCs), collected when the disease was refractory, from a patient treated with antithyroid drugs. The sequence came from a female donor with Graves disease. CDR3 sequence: CASSRTGLAARETQYF. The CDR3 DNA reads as TGCGCCAGCAGCCGTACCGGACTAGCAGCTCGAGAGACCCAGTACTTC.